These T cell receptor beta chains were read from a single sample in a study of cytomegalovirus exposure and HLA in healthy donors. Using immunoSEQ multiplex PCR, the repertoire was profiled, and TCRdb retains in-frame clones only, with some absent. Altogether some 110,000 clones are present, about 70% being singletons, with the ten largest covering around 5%. The specimen sequenced was PBMCs. The receptor set was obtained from a young man in good health and CMV-seropositive. The CDR3 runs from the conserved cysteine through the conserved F or W. Each record gives: clone size, D gene, J gene, V gene, CDR3 protein, CDR3 DNA. D genes are given only for firm matches. Size is stated for part of the rows, as once, few or many counts, or as a class when the clone is expanded.

>.|.|TRBJ1-2|TRBV7-9
CASSLMAEGGYPF
TGTGCCAGCAGCTTAATGGCAGAGGGTGGCTACCCCTTC
>once|.|TRBJ1-2|TRBV28
CASSFGGNYGYTF
TGTGCCAGCAGTTTTGGGGGGAACTATGGCTACACCTTC
>few|.|TRBJ1-5|TRBV5-1
CASSEGGRGQPQHF
TGCGCCAGCTCAGAGGGGGGGCGAGGTCAGCCCCAGCATTTT
>.|.|TRBJ2-2|TRBV11-2
CASSLVARRHADAGELFF
TGTGCCAGCAGCTTAGTAGCTCGGAGGCACGCCGACGCCGGGGAGCTGTTTTTT
>.|TRBD1|TRBJ1-2|TRBV30
CARDSVSNYGYTF
TGTGCCCGGGACAGTGTGTCTAACTATGGCTACACCTTC
>few|.|TRBJ2-7|TRBV6-1
CASSEAGADYEQYF
TGTGCCAGCAGTGAAGCGGGGGCAGACTACGAGCAGTACTTC
>.|.|TRBJ1-2|TRBV10-3
CAISESRTGDGYTF
TGTGCCATCAGTGAGTCCCGGACCGGGGATGGCTACACCTTC
>.|TRBD2|TRBJ2-1|TRBV15
CATSLPGLTIGNEQFF
TGTGCCACCAGCCTTCCGGGACTAACAATCGGCAATGAGCAGTTCTTC
>.|TRBD2|TRBJ2-7|TRBV7-2
CASSLGAGGRYEQYF
TGTGCCAGCAGCCTTGGGGCGGGGGGCCGGTACGAGCAGTACTTC
>once|.|TRBJ1-1|TRBV7-3
CASSAEGRHTEAFF
TGTGCCAGCAGCGCCGAGGGGAGGCATACTGAAGCTTTCTTT
>once|.|TRBJ2-5|TRBV20-1
CSAYNRETQYF
TGCAGTGCCTATAATCGAGAGACCCAGTACTTC
>.|.|TRBJ2-5|TRBV9
CASSVGQGVQRETQYF
TGTGCCAGCAGCGTAGGGCAGGGCGTGCAACGAGAGACCCAGTACTTC
>.|TRBD1|TRBJ2-5|TRBV7-6
CASSSRTGLHQETQYF
TGTGCCAGCAGCTCTCGGACAGGGCTTCATCAAGAGACCCAGTACTTC
>.|.|TRBJ2-5|TRBV25-1
CASSEQRETQYF
TGTGCCAGCAGTGAACAGCGAGAGACCCAGTACTTC
>.|TRBD1|TRBJ1-4|TRBV4-3
CASSQGTGGNEKLFF
TGCGCCAGCAGCCAAGGGACAGGGGGGAATGAAAAACTGTTTTTT
>.|.|TRBJ1-5|TRBV19
CASSIGSSNQPQHF
TGTGCCAGTAGTATAGGGAGTAGCAATCAGCCCCAGCATTTT
>.|.|TRBJ1-6|TRBV5-4
CASSPRGGNSNSPLHF
TGTGCCAGCAGCCCTCGGGGAGGGAACTCTAATTCACCCCTCCACTTT
>.|.|TRBJ1-1|TRBV18
CASSPPNPGGTEAFF
TGTGCCAGCTCACCACCGAATCCAGGTGGGACTGAAGCTTTCTTT
>.|.|TRBJ2-1|TRBV5-1
CASRLNEGSYNEQFF
TGCGCCAGCAGATTAAACGAGGGCAGTTACAATGAGCAGTTCTTC
>.|.|TRBJ2-3|TRBV5-1
CASSLGGGPDTQYF
TGCGCCAGCAGCTTGGGGGGGGGCCCGGATACGCAGTATTTT
>.|.|TRBJ1-1|TRBV21-1
CASSKDPPPGTEAFF
TGTGCCAGCAGCAAAGATCCACCCCCGGGCACTGAAGCTTTCTTT
>.|.|TRBJ2-6|TRBV6-5
CASSHRAPGANVLTF
TGTGCCAGCAGTCACAGGGCCCCTGGGGCCAACGTCCTGACTTTC
>.|TRBD2|TRBJ2-5|TRBV27
CASSLFPPSGGPWAKTQYF
TGTGCCAGCAGTTTATTCCCCCCTAGCGGGGGGCCTTGGGCGAAGACCCAGTACTTC
>.|TRBD1|TRBJ2-7|TRBV28
CATLVRTGSYEQYF
TGTGCCACCCTGGTCCGGACAGGGTCCTACGAGCAGTACTTC
>.|.|TRBJ2-7|TRBV7-2
CASSSGLGYYEQYF
TGTGCCAGCAGCTCGGGACTGGGCTACTACGAGCAGTACTTC
>few|.|TRBJ2-7|TRBV28
CASRSNGGHEQYF
TGTGCCAGCAGGTCCAATGGGGGCCACGAGCAGTACTTC
>few|TRBD1|TRBJ2-1|TRBV7-7
CASSAGGFGMNEQFF
TGTGCCAGCAGTGCAGGGGGTTTCGGGATGAATGAGCAGTTCTTC
>few|TRBD2|TRBJ2-7|TRBV6-5
CASSYGTSASYEQYF
TGTGCCAGCAGTTACGGGACTAGCGCGTCCTACGAGCAGTACTTC
>.|.|TRBJ2-4|TRBV6-5
CASRVRGENIQYF
TGTGCCAGCAGAGTCAGGGGCGAAAACATTCAGTACTTC
>.|TRBD2|TRBJ2-1|TRBV4-3
CASSQDVAGGGNEQFF
TGCGCCAGCAGCCAAGATGTAGCGGGGGGCGGCAATGAGCAGTTCTTC
>.|.|TRBJ1-1|TRBV18
CASSPQEANTEAFF
TGTGCCAGCTCACCACAGGAGGCGAACACTGAAGCTTTCTTT
>many|TRBD1|TRBJ1-4|TRBV5-4
CASSLGTGGSEKLFF
TGTGCCAGCAGCTTGGGTACAGGGGGCAGTGAAAAACTGTTTTTT